Listed below are T cell receptor beta chains from one sample, sequenced in a study of T-cell memory formation after mild COVID-19. TCRdb reanalysed the 5' RACE reads using MiXCR and keeps one entry per CDR3 protein. Among about 400,000 distinct CDR3 sequences listed, 13% to 15% were seen once. The sample taken for sequencing was PBMCs or a T cell subset sorted from them (not recorded which). These receptors came from a young man who had mild COVID-19 (a few samples of this study predate the infection). Cell type and time point are not known. Each CDR3 is given with its conserved first and last residue. The order of the fields is J gene, clone size, D gene, CDR3 length, V gene, CDR3 DNA, CDR3 protein. The D gene is left open where the match is weak. Not every row has a clone size; where given, it reads once, few, many or a size class.

j_call: TRBJ2-5
clone_size: NA
d_call: TRBD2
cdr3_length: 17
v_call: TRBV4-3
cdr3_nt: TGCGCCAGCAGCCATGGGACTAGCGGTGCTCTTCAAGAGACCCAGTACTTC
cdr3_aa: CASSHGTSGALQETQYF

j_call: TRBJ2-3
clone_size: NA
d_call: TRBD2
cdr3_length: 15
v_call: TRBV7-2
cdr3_nt: TGTGCCAGCAGCCCTAGGAGCGGGGGGACAGATACGCAGTATTTT
cdr3_aa: CASSPRSGGTDTQYF

j_call: TRBJ2-5
clone_size: few
d_call: NA
cdr3_length: 14
v_call: TRBV6-5
cdr3_nt: TGTGCCAGCAGTTACGGATTTGGCCAAGAGACCCAGTACTTC
cdr3_aa: CASSYGFGQETQYF

j_call: TRBJ1-4
clone_size: few
d_call: NA
cdr3_length: 12
v_call: TRBV30
cdr3_nt: TGTGCCTGGAGCCCGTTGGGGGAAAAACTGTTTTTT
cdr3_aa: CAWSPLGEKLFF

j_call: TRBJ1-5
clone_size: NA
d_call: NA
cdr3_length: 14
v_call: TRBV7-8
cdr3_nt: TGTGCCAGCAGCCGGGACTCTCCTAATCAGCCCCAGCATTTT
cdr3_aa: CASSRDSPNQPQHF

j_call: TRBJ2-3
clone_size: NA
d_call: TRBD2
cdr3_length: 15
v_call: TRBV19
cdr3_nt: TGTGCCAGTAGTAATCCTAGCGGAGGCACAGATACGCAGTATTTT
cdr3_aa: CASSNPSGGTDTQYF

j_call: TRBJ2-5
clone_size: many
d_call: TRBD1
cdr3_length: 14
v_call: TRBV7-7
cdr3_nt: TGTGCTAGCAGCTTGTGGACAGGGGGAGAGACCCAGTACTTC
cdr3_aa: CASSLWTGGETQYF

j_call: TRBJ1-5
clone_size: NA
d_call: NA
cdr3_length: 16
v_call: TRBV7-9
cdr3_nt: TGTGCCAGCAGCTTTGGGACACCAGCTAGCAATCAGCCCCAGCATTTT
cdr3_aa: CASSFGTPASNQPQHF

j_call: TRBJ1-1
clone_size: few
d_call: NA
cdr3_length: 14
v_call: TRBV6-5
cdr3_nt: TGTGCCAGCAGTTACTCAACCGAGTACGCTGAAGCTTTCTTT
cdr3_aa: CASSYSTEYAEAFF

j_call: TRBJ1-3
clone_size: NA
d_call: TRBD1
cdr3_length: 15
v_call: TRBV6-6
cdr3_nt: TGTGCCAGCAGTTTCGACAGGGGAAATGGAAACACCATATATTTT
cdr3_aa: CASSFDRGNGNTIYF

j_call: TRBJ2-5
clone_size: NA
d_call: NA
cdr3_length: 16
v_call: TRBV24-1
cdr3_nt: TGTGCCACCAGTGATTTGCCGGGACCCGGCGGGGAGACCCAGTACTTC
cdr3_aa: CATSDLPGPGGETQYF

j_call: TRBJ2-2
clone_size: NA
d_call: NA
cdr3_length: 15
v_call: TRBV4-3
cdr3_nt: TGCGCCAGCAGCCAGGGGACATTGAACACCGGGGAGCTGTTTTTT
cdr3_aa: CASSQGTLNTGELFF

j_call: TRBJ1-2
clone_size: few
d_call: TRBD1
cdr3_length: 13
v_call: TRBV7-9
cdr3_nt: TGTGCCAGCAGCCCAGGGGGACTAGAGGGCTACACCTTC
cdr3_aa: CASSPGGLEGYTF

j_call: TRBJ2-7
clone_size: many
d_call: NA
cdr3_length: 13
v_call: TRBV5-6
cdr3_nt: TGTGCCAGCAGCCCAGCAGGGTACTACGAGCAGTACTTC
cdr3_aa: CASSPAGYYEQYF

j_call: TRBJ1-2
clone_size: NA
d_call: TRBD1
cdr3_length: 13
v_call: TRBV28
cdr3_nt: TGTGCCAGCAATCGATCAGGGGGATACGGCTACACCTTC
cdr3_aa: CASNRSGGYGYTF

j_call: TRBJ2-3
clone_size: many
d_call: NA
cdr3_length: 14
v_call: TRBV20-1
cdr3_nt: TGCAGTGCTTGTGGTAGCGTGCTTGCAGATACGCAGTATTTT
cdr3_aa: CSACGSVLADTQYF

j_call: TRBJ2-3
clone_size: NA
d_call: TRBD2
cdr3_length: 16
v_call: TRBV7-8
cdr3_nt: TGTGCCAGCAGCCACAGACTAGCGGGGATCACAGATACGCAGTATTTT
cdr3_aa: CASSHRLAGITDTQYF

j_call: TRBJ2-3
clone_size: many
d_call: TRBD2
cdr3_length: 15
v_call: TRBV7-9
cdr3_nt: TGTGCCGGAGGGGAGAAGCGGGGGAGCACAGATACGCAGTATTTT
cdr3_aa: CAGGEKRGSTDTQYF

j_call: TRBJ1-1
clone_size: many
d_call: NA
cdr3_length: 11
v_call: TRBV30
cdr3_nt: TGTGCCTGGGGGTCGGAGACTGAAGCTTTCTTT
cdr3_aa: CAWGSETEAFF

j_call: TRBJ1-2
clone_size: few
d_call: TRBD1
cdr3_length: 15
v_call: TRBV27
cdr3_nt: TGTGCCAGCAGTTCAGTGACAGGGGCTAACTATGGCTACACCTTC
cdr3_aa: CASSSVTGANYGYTF

j_call: TRBJ2-3
clone_size: many
d_call: NA
cdr3_length: 16
v_call: TRBV6-5
cdr3_nt: TGTGCCAGCAGTCAGAAGGGGACACCAAACACAGATACGCAGTATTTT
cdr3_aa: CASSQKGTPNTDTQYF

j_call: TRBJ1-4
clone_size: NA
d_call: NA
cdr3_length: 13
v_call: TRBV7-9
cdr3_nt: TGTGCCAGCAGCCATGGGGGGTCGCAAAAACTGTTTTTT
cdr3_aa: CASSHGGSQKLFF

j_call: TRBJ1-1
clone_size: NA
d_call: NA
cdr3_length: 13
v_call: TRBV29-1
cdr3_nt: TGCAGCGTCGGGCGGACGGCGAACACTGAAGCTTTCTTT
cdr3_aa: CSVGRTANTEAFF

j_call: TRBJ2-3
clone_size: NA
d_call: TRBD1
cdr3_length: 16
v_call: TRBV5-1
cdr3_nt: TGCGCCAGCAGCAACGGACAGGGGATGGGTACAGATACGCAGTATTTT
cdr3_aa: CASSNGQGMGTDTQYF

j_call: TRBJ2-1
clone_size: few
d_call: TRBD2
cdr3_length: 11
v_call: TRBV28
cdr3_nt: TGTGCCAGCAGTGTGACCGGGACTACCTTCTTC
cdr3_aa: CASSVTGTTFF

j_call: TRBJ1-3
clone_size: many
d_call: TRBD1
cdr3_length: 14
v_call: TRBV12-3/TRBV12-4
cdr3_nt: TGTGCCAGCACTTTACAGGGGGCTGGAAACACCATATATTTT
cdr3_aa: CASTLQGAGNTIYF

j_call: TRBJ1-1
clone_size: NA
d_call: NA
cdr3_length: 15
v_call: TRBV9
cdr3_nt: TGTGCCAGCACCCCCGGGGGGGCTGGGAACACTGAAGCTTTCTTT
cdr3_aa: CASTPGGAGNTEAFF

j_call: TRBJ2-4
clone_size: NA
d_call: NA
cdr3_length: 13
v_call: TRBV5-1
cdr3_nt: TGCGCCAGCAGTGGGCAGGGAGAAAACATTCAGTACTTC
cdr3_aa: CASSGQGENIQYF

j_call: TRBJ2-2
clone_size: NA
d_call: TRBD2
cdr3_length: 14
v_call: TRBV5-1
cdr3_nt: TGCGCCAGCAGCGGGACTAGCGGGGCCGGGGAGCTGTTTTTT
cdr3_aa: CASSGTSGAGELFF

j_call: TRBJ2-1
clone_size: few
d_call: TRBD2
cdr3_length: 15
v_call: TRBV7-9
cdr3_nt: TGTGCCAGCAGCACCCCGGGACTAGCGGGGAATGAGCAGTTCTTC
cdr3_aa: CASSTPGLAGNEQFF

j_call: TRBJ1-2
clone_size: NA
d_call: NA
cdr3_length: 13
v_call: TRBV27
cdr3_nt: TGTGCCAGCAGTTTACGCGGGACATATGGCTACACCTTC
cdr3_aa: CASSLRGTYGYTF

j_call: TRBJ2-5
clone_size: few
d_call: TRBD2
cdr3_length: 14
v_call: TRBV5-1
cdr3_nt: TGCGCCAGCAGCCAGGTAGCGGGGGAAGAGACCCAGTACTTC
cdr3_aa: CASSQVAGEETQYF

j_call: TRBJ2-3
clone_size: NA
d_call: NA
cdr3_length: 17
v_call: TRBV18
cdr3_nt: TGTGCCAGCTCACCACCATTCGGCGACTTGGGCACAGATACGCAGTATTTT
cdr3_aa: CASSPPFGDLGTDTQYF

j_call: TRBJ1-2
clone_size: NA
d_call: TRBD1
cdr3_length: 15
v_call: TRBV5-6
cdr3_nt: TGTGCCAGCAGCTACAGGGGTGGAGTTGGTTATGGCTACACCTTC
cdr3_aa: CASSYRGGVGYGYTF

j_call: TRBJ1-1
clone_size: few
d_call: TRBD1
cdr3_length: 12
v_call: TRBV7-2
cdr3_nt: TGTGCCAGCAGCCCGGAAAGGGGGCTAGCTTTCTTT
cdr3_aa: CASSPERGLAFF

j_call: TRBJ2-7
clone_size: NA
d_call: TRBD2
cdr3_length: 15
v_call: TRBV2
cdr3_nt: TGTGCCAGCACCCTGACTAGCGGGGAGTTCTACGAGCAGTACTTC
cdr3_aa: CASTLTSGEFYEQYF

j_call: TRBJ2-2
clone_size: NA
d_call: NA
cdr3_length: 16
v_call: TRBV5-6
cdr3_nt: TGTGCCAGCAGCTTGCGGGTCGGGGGATTCACCGGGGAGCTGTTTTTT
cdr3_aa: CASSLRVGGFTGELFF

j_call: TRBJ2-3
clone_size: NA
d_call: NA
cdr3_length: 17
v_call: TRBV4-2
cdr3_nt: TGTGCCAGCAGCCAAGAGACCCTAGCGCCGCCTAAAGATACGCAGTATTTT
cdr3_aa: CASSQETLAPPKDTQYF

j_call: TRBJ2-1
clone_size: few
d_call: NA
cdr3_length: 14
v_call: TRBV7-9
cdr3_nt: TGTGCCAGCAGCTTAAATCCCCCCGACAATGAGCAGTTCTTC
cdr3_aa: CASSLNPPDNEQFF

j_call: TRBJ2-3
clone_size: NA
d_call: TRBD2
cdr3_length: 16
v_call: TRBV6-5
cdr3_nt: TGTGCCAGCAGTTACTCGGCTAGCGGGGGACCAGATACGCAGTATTTT
cdr3_aa: CASSYSASGGPDTQYF

j_call: TRBJ1-5
clone_size: few
d_call: NA
cdr3_length: 15
v_call: TRBV11-2
cdr3_nt: TGTGCCAGCAGCTGGGGACGGGATAGCAATCAGCCCCAGCATTTT
cdr3_aa: CASSWGRDSNQPQHF

j_call: TRBJ2-4
clone_size: NA
d_call: NA
cdr3_length: 12
v_call: TRBV7-2
cdr3_nt: TGTGCCAGCAATCCGGGAAAAAACATTCAGTACTTC
cdr3_aa: CASNPGKNIQYF

j_call: TRBJ1-5
clone_size: NA
d_call: NA
cdr3_length: 14
v_call: TRBV27
cdr3_nt: TGTGCCAGCAGTCCCGTCAACCCCTGGCAGCCCCAGCATTTT
cdr3_aa: CASSPVNPWQPQHF

j_call: TRBJ2-3
clone_size: NA
d_call: NA
cdr3_length: 15
v_call: TRBV5-1
cdr3_nt: TGCGCCAGCAAAGTGCCGGGAGCCTACACAGATACGCAGTATTTT
cdr3_aa: CASKVPGAYTDTQYF

j_call: TRBJ1-2
clone_size: NA
d_call: TRBD1
cdr3_length: 14
v_call: TRBV11-2
cdr3_nt: TGTGCCAGCAGCTCCATCCAGGGGGCGTATGGCTACACCTTC
cdr3_aa: CASSSIQGAYGYTF

j_call: TRBJ2-2
clone_size: many
d_call: TRBD1
cdr3_length: 16
v_call: TRBV11-2
cdr3_nt: TGTGCCAGCAGTCCTCGGGACAGGGGACCCCAACGGGAGCTGTTTTTT
cdr3_aa: CASSPRDRGPQRELFF

j_call: TRBJ2-7
clone_size: NA
d_call: NA
cdr3_length: 14
v_call: TRBV6-5
cdr3_nt: TGTGCCAGCAGTTCCGGGCCCCGCAACGGGGAGCAGTACTTC
cdr3_aa: CASSSGPRNGEQYF